A single T cell receptor (beta chain) is shown here with its context. This clonotype was detected only a few times. This receptor's antigen is unknown. Per-base qualities were not stored, and no clone one base away is much larger. The library was obtained by 5' RACE. The reads were generated on a NextSeq 500. To correct for sequencing error and PCR bias, the TCR library protocol tagged individual cDNA molecules with unique molecular identifiers. Sequencing covered both TCR alpha and beta chains, and within each sample the abundances of alpha and beta sequences were tightly co-correlated. Per the source publication's procedure: Decombinator V4 was used to perform V gene, J gene and CDR3 annotation of TCR sequences. Expanded TCRs were defined as changing significantly between any two time points under a Poisson model with p below 0.0001. Abundances of TCRs were expressed as counts per million after normalisation to the total number of TCRs sequenced in each sample. TRAV1-2 paired with TRAJ12, TRAJ20 or TRAJ33 defined MAIT TCRs, while TRAV10 paired with TRAJ18 defined iNKT TCRs. VDJdb, accessed on 1 November 2021, was searched for TCRs annotated for CMV, EBV and SARS-CoV-2, and TCRs annotated for more than one antigen were excluded. Starting from the raw public reads, TCRdb applied fastp trimming at Q25, assembled clones with MiXCR and retained in-frame beta chains. Each record represents a unique CDR3 protein, reported with the most common genes and DNA among its rows. Clone size and V and J calls follow TCRdb, not the original study. The sample includes 84,000 or so distinct CDR3 sequences, with 11% to 15% observed a single time. The ten largest clones represent roughly 11% of the sample.

Set within a cohort of healthcare workers in London, UK, this nested case-control study involved weekly PCR testing of nasopharyngeal swabs along with blood sampling. Healthcare workers were recruited between 23 and 31 March 2020, during the week of the UK lockdown, and were followed weekly for up to roughly 15 weeks. Measured from the cysteine to the phenylalanine, the CDR3 is 11 residues long. Left in the record is the CDR3 DNA by itself, 33 bases read in frame from the first base. V loses 2 bases of germline sequence and J loses 6 bases, and the interval between the two ends is 2 bases. For CDR1 and CDR2, the germline V gene (reference sequence) lists SGHKS and YYEKEE. The data were obtained in a study of early T cells in non-severe SARS-CoV-2 infection (dated by TCRdb to the early 2020s). Looking at the study overall: Because TCR sequencing relied on bulk RNA taken from unsorted whole blood, pairing of alpha and beta chains was not possible.

What the authors observed across the whole study: VDJdb matching was skewed toward anti-spike CD8 responses and likely underestimated virus-specific expansions by missing private and CD4 specificities.

This clonotype originated in an adult who was a healthcare worker with PCR-confirmed SARS-CoV-2 infection or an uninfected control (not recorded which). The rearrangement joined TRBV5-5 to TRBJ2-2, with the D segment identity uncertain. The sample was whole blood. The CDR3 sequence is CASSFSGELFF. The nucleotide sequence is given as TGTGCCAGCAGCTTTTCCGGGGAGCTGTTTTTT.